One sample yielded the 30 T cell receptor beta chains listed below, sequenced in a study of blood T cells in healthy people across ages. For the second PCR, which ran for 7 to 11 cycles, a sample-barcoded 5' primer and a J-beta primer mix were used. Via MiXCR, TCRdb re-called the 5' RACE reads, giving one row per CDR3 protein. This repertoire shows about 2 million distinct CDR3 sequences, about 49% found once; its top ten account for about 2.1%. Source material: blood. These receptors all stem from a woman aged 40-49 years in good health.

Comments on this clonotype: A much larger clone is a single base away; this may be a read error. The V gene is TRBV12-3 or TRBV12-4, the J gene TRBJ2-5; TRBD1 aligns across 8 bases. Trimming took 6 bases from V and 4 from J; bases not matched to a gene: 10. CDR3 length equals 15 residues. This CDR3 reads CASRPIGQGGETQYF. The DNA for the CDR3 is TGTGCCAGCAGACCGATCGGACAGGGTGGAGAGACCCAGTACTTC.

This clonotype appeared a few times. The genes are TRBV12-3 or TRBV12-4 and TRBJ2-5; D possibly matches TRBD1 or TRBD2 (5 bases each). V gave up 5 bases and J gave up 0 bases, with 13 bases separating them. This CDR3 spans 15 amino acids. DNA for the CDR3: TGTGCCAGCAGTCGGGGACGGTGGTACCAAGAGACCCAGTACTTC. Its protein is CASSRGRWYQETQYF.

The chain is built from TRBV6-2 or TRBV6-3 and TRBJ1-5, with 8 bases identical to TRBD1. Germline V gene data show CDR1 as MNHEY and CDR2 as SVGEGT. The CDR3 is 16 amino acids. V shed 2 bases, J shed 2 bases, and the junction held 5 bases outside the gene matches. The CDR3 coding sequence is TGTGCCAGCAGTTACGACAGGGGCCGTGGCAATCAGCCCCAGCATTTT. It encodes CASSYDRGRGNQPQHF.

The chain joins TRBV25-1 to TRBJ1-6; 9 bases line up with TRBD1. Germline V lookup: CDR1 MGHDK, CDR2 SYGVNS. J gave up 9 bases and V 6 bases, and 18 bases lay outside the gene matches. This CDR3 comprises 18 residues. This chain's CDR3 is CASRRGDRASYGGSPLHF. The CDR3 nucleotides read TGTGCCAGCAGACGTGGGGACAGGGCCTCATATGGGGGTTCACCCCTCCACTTT.

The CDR3 DNA follows: TGTGCCAGCAGCTTAGAGGCAGGCGTCACCTCTGGGGCCAACGTCCTGACTTTC. Its protein product is CASSLEAGVTSGANVLTF. The rearrangement uses TRBV7-6 and TRBJ2-6; D not certain. Trimming stripped 1 base from V and 0 bases from J, with 13 bases between. Germline V CDR1 and CDR2: SGHVS, FNYEAQ. The CDR3 sequence is 18 residues long.

The V and J genes are TRBV4-3 and TRBJ2-1; 7 nucleotides agree with TRBD1. Germline trimming cut 3 bases from V and 0 bases from J; bases unmatched to any gene: 5. Per germline, CDR1 LGHNA and CDR2 YSLEER. The CDR3 contains 16 residues. CDR3 region: CASSHKGDSSYNEQFF. The CDR3 DNA reads TGCGCCAGCAGCCACAAAGGGGACAGCTCCTACAATGAGCAGTTCTTC.

The V call is TRBV5-1, the J call TRBJ2-5, with D possibly being TRBD1 (6 bases). V was pared by 5 bases and J by 11 bases, with 25 bases between. The CDR3 has 15 amino acids. Looked up from germline, CDR1 is SGHRS and CDR2 is YFSETQ. The CDR3 loop reads CASSLGASPLNEQYF. The CDR3 DNA is TGCGCCAGCAGTCTGGGGGCGTCGCCTTTGAATGAGCAGTACTTC.

This clonotype was found a few times. This chain links TRBV11-2 with TRBJ2-4; 7 nucleotides agree with TRBD2. V was pared by 6 bases and J by 0 bases, with 8 bases of the junction left unmatched. The CDR3 length is 16 residues. Germline values: CDR1 SGHAT, CDR2 FQNNGV. CDR3 DNA sequence: TGTGCCAGCAGAGCTAGGACTAGTCTAGCCAAAAACATTCAGTACTTC. Translated, it gives CASRARTSLAKNIQYF.

The sample holds a few counts of this clonotype. The chain has TRBV12-3 or TRBV12-4 and TRBJ2-2; D not certain. The CDR3 has 12 amino acids. Trimming removed 2 bases at V and 8 bases at J, with 6 bases between. The chain's CDR3 is CASSLLGGELFF. The CDR3 DNA follows: TGTGCCAGCAGTTTATTGGGAGGGGAGCTGTTTTTT.

This clonotype was counted between two and nine times. This rearrangement joins TRBV3-1 to TRBJ2-7, with 8 bases lining up with TRBD1. The trim removed 6 bases at V and 6 bases at J, leaving 13 bases unmatched. Germline CDR1 and CDR2: LGHDT and YNNKEL (reference sequence). The CDR3 is 15 residues long. Written as DNA, the CDR3 is TGTGCCAGCAGTCGCGGACAGGGATTTTCTGCCGAGCAGTACTTC. It specifies CASSRGQGFSAEQYF.

The V and J genes are TRBV6-2 or TRBV6-3 and TRBJ2-5; TRBD2 might be the D (7 bases). Trimming removed 6 bases from V and 1 base from J, with 15 bases in between. Looked up from germline, CDR1 is MNHEY and CDR2 is SVGEGT. The CDR3 spans 15 residues. CDR3 protein: CASRPSGTFQETQYF. In DNA, the CDR3 is TGTGCCAGCAGACCCAGCGGGACATTCCAAGAGACCCAGTACTTC.

The rearrangement joins TRBV20-1 to TRBJ2-1; 9 nucleotides match TRBD2. Trimming at V came to 4 bases and at J to 5 bases, leaving 9 bases not matched to a gene. Germline CDR1 is DFQATT and CDR2 is SNEGSKA (reference sequence). The CDR3 totals 15 residues. The DNA of the CDR3 is TGCAGTGCTACAGATTGGCGGGGGGGACACAATGAGCAGTTCTTC. This gives the protein CSATDWRGGHNEQFF.

J is TRBJ2-7 and V is TRBV6-5; D could derive from TRBD1 or TRBD2 (5 bases each). The germline V and J ends were trimmed by 5 bases and 7 bases, with 15 bases remaining between them. CDR1 MNHEY and CDR2 SVGAGI come from the germline V gene. This CDR3 region has 13 residues. This CDR3 reads CASSDLAWGEQYF. In DNA, the CDR3 is TGTGCCAGCAGTGATCTAGCCTGGGGGGAGCAGTACTTC.

This sequence joins TRBV25-1 and TRBJ2-1, with D perhaps TRBD1 (5 bases). Trimming cost V 1 base and J 2 bases, with 12 bases left between them. Germline CDR1 is MGHDK and CDR2 is SYGVNS. The CDR3 length is 16 residues. The CDR3 nucleotides read TGTGCCAGCAGTGAATTATCACAGGCCACCTACAATGAGCAGTTCTTC. Its protein product is CASSELSQATYNEQFF.

CDR3 protein: CASSQDGTPGETQYF. The DNA of the CDR3 is TGTGCCAGCAGCCAAGATGGAACCCCGGGCGAGACCCAGTACTTC. V and J are TRBV4-2 and TRBJ2-4; D is ambiguous. The end of the DNA is better explained by TRBJ2-5, so the J call may be wrong. Germline CDR1 LGHNA, CDR2 YNFKEQ. There are 15 residues in the CDR3.

This clonotype was counted a few times. V is TRBV7-2 and J is TRBJ2-7; no reliable D call. Germline CDR1 and CDR2: SGHTA and FQGNSA. The CDR3 length is 14 residues. V lost 2 bases and J 5 bases, leaving 13 bases between the germline ends. The CDR3 sequence: CASSLSPLVNEQYF. The DNA of the CDR3 is TGTGCCAGCAGCTTATCTCCCCTTGTGAACGAGCAGTACTTC.

As to this clonotype: Just one base apart from a much larger clone, this may be a read error. J is TRBJ2-4 and V is TRBV7-8, with a possible D match to TRBD1 (6 bases). The J call may not be correct, given that the DNA end is closer to TRBJ2-7. CDR1 is SGHVS, CDR2 FQNEAQ, per germline. This CDR3 is 12 amino acids long. The CDR3 here is CASRLNRDEQYF. The CDR3 DNA follows: TGTGCCAGCAGATTAAACAGGGACGAGCAGTACTTC.

The CDR3 bases are TGTGCCAGCAGCGTAGTAGGGGGGAACACCGGGGAGCTGTTTTTT. This translates into CASSVVGGNTGELFF. The chain combines TRBV9 with TRBJ2-2; the D gene is possibly TRBD1 (6 bases). The V gene lost 0 bases and the J gene lost 1 base, with 7 bases spanning the gap. CDR3 length: 15 residues. CDR1 SGDLS and CDR2 YYNGEE come from the germline V gene.

This chain connects TRBV28 to TRBJ1-5, with 8 bases aligning to TRBD1. The germline V gene has CDR1 MDHEN and CDR2 SYDVKM. The J segment lost 4 bases and the V segment lost 6 bases, leaving 11 bases of the junction unmatched. The CDR3 spans 16 residues. The CDR3 region has the DNA TGTGCCAGCAGGATCAACAGGGGGGGTAGGAATCAGCCCCAGCATTTT. It specifies CASRINRGGRNQPQHF.

This chain joins TRBV24-1 and TRBJ2-3; a weak D match, TRBD2 (6 bases). CDR1 and CDR2 (germline): KGHDR, SFDVKD. V was trimmed by 6 bases and J by 7 bases, leaving 22 bases between them. CDR3 size: 16 residues. CDR3 amino acids: CATSTNPGARGNTQYF. Here the CDR3 DNA reads TGTGCCACCAGTACTAACCCCGGAGCCCGCGGGAATACGCAGTATTTT.

This sequence joins TRBV2 and TRBJ2-5; 9 bases align to TRBD2. Germline V CDR1 and CDR2: SNHLY, FYNNEI. The trim removed 8 bases at V and 9 bases at J, leaving 1 base unmatched. CDR3 length: 10 residues. The CDR3 DNA follows: TGTGCCAGCGGCGGGGGGGCCCAGTACTTC. Its protein is CASGGGAQYF.

This rearrangement joins TRBV18 to TRBJ2-7; D may be TRBD2 (5 bases). Germline CDR1 is KGHSH and CDR2 is LQKENI. This CDR3 region has 15 residues. Trimming pared 2 bases from V and 5 bases from J, leaving 16 bases between. In DNA form, the CDR3 reads TGTGCCAGCTCACCAAAGGCCGGGGATGGCAACGAGCAGTACTTC. Residues: CASSPKAGDGNEQYF.

V and J are TRBV27 and TRBJ1-2; no clear D gene. Germline CDR1 and CDR2: MNHEY and SMNVEV (reference sequence). The CDR3 spans 13 residues. V lost 0 bases and J lost 2, with 4 bases in between. CDR3 nucleotides: TGTGCCAGCAGTTTATCCTGGAACTATGGCTACACCTTC. Translation gives CASSLSWNYGYTF.

The chain is built from TRBV10-1 and TRBJ2-7; a weak D match, TRBD1 (6 bases). Germline CDR1 reads WNHNN; CDR2 reads SYGVQD (reference sequence). V was clipped by 0 bases and J by 3 bases, with 21 bases between them. The CDR3 has 18 amino acids. The CDR3 spells CASSESKILGTRFYEQYF. CDR3 DNA: TGCGCCAGCAGTGAGTCGAAAATTTTAGGGACACGGTTCTACGAGCAGTACTTC.

The chain uses TRBV2 and TRBJ2-1; 8 nucleotides match TRBD2. This CDR3 comprises 14 residues. Trimming took 3 bases from V and 5 from J; bases not matched to a gene: 3. Germline CDR1 SNHLY, CDR2 FYNNEI. The DNA for the CDR3 is TGTGCCAGCAGTGATCGGGGGGGAAACAATGAGCAGTTCTTC. This sequence encodes CASSDRGGNNEQFF.

This clonotype was seen only a few times. The chain joins TRBV4-2 to TRBJ2-6, with D uncertain. The V end was cut by 1 base, the J end by 4 bases, with 8 bases between. Germline-derived CDR1 and CDR2 are LGHNA and YNFKEQ. This CDR3 is built from 15 residues. CDR3 region: CASSQGNRGANVLTF. CDR3 bases: TGTGCCAGCAGCCAAGGCAATCGGGGGGCCAACGTCCTGACTTTC.

This chain joins TRBV28 and TRBJ2-7, with no clear D. TRBJ2-5 explains the end of the DNA better; the J call may be wrong. The CDR3 is made up of 14 amino acids. CDR1 and CDR2 (germline): MDHEN, SYDVKM. The CDR3 sequence is CASTPLGSRWTQYF. Written as DNA, the CDR3 is TGTGCCAGCACACCTCTAGGATCCCGGTGGACCCAGTACTTC.

The chain recombines TRBV11-1 with TRBJ2-7; tentatively, D is TRBD1 (6 bases). V was cut by 1 base and J by 7 bases, with 11 bases left in between. CDR3 length: 13 amino acids. CDR1 is SGHAT, CDR2 FQDESV, per germline (reference sequence). The CDR3 nucleotides are TGTGCCAGCAGCTTAGAACCCGGGACAGAGCAGTACTTC. Protein product: CASSLEPGTEQYF.

The table lists this clonotype with a few counts. In nucleotides, the CDR3 is TGTGCCAGCACCAACTCTCTCGGGGGCCTTATGTACTTC. It is translated as CASTNSLGGLMYF. The rearrangement joins TRBV6-5 to TRBJ2-5; D may be TRBD1 or TRBD2 (6 bases each). The CDR3 loop spans 13 amino acids. Trimming shortened V by 7 bases and J by 13 bases, and 22 bases separated the two germline ends. Germline CDR1 MNHEY, CDR2 SVGAGI.

The chain joins TRBV6-6 to TRBJ1-1; tentative D call: TRBD1 (5 bases). Germline V lookup: CDR1 MNHNY, CDR2 SVGAGI (reference sequence). Trimming left V 7 bases short and J 2 bases short, with 17 bases between. The CDR3 length is 15 residues. The CDR3 spells CASMEQGGFNTEAFF. In DNA, the CDR3 is TGTGCCAGCATGGAGCAGGGAGGTTTTAACACTGAAGCTTTCTTT.